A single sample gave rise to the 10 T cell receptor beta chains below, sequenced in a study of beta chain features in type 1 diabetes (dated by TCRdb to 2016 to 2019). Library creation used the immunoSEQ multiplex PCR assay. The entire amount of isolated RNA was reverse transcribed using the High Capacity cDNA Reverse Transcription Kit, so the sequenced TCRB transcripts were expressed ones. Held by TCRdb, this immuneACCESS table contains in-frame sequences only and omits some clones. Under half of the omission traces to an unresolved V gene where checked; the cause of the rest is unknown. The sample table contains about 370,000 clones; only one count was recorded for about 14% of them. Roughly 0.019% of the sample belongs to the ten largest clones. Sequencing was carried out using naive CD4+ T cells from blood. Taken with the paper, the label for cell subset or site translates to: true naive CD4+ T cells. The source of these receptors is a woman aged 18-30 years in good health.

The CDR3: CASSLGTGNTEAFF. Written as DNA, the CDR3 is TGTGCCAGCAGCTTAGGGACAGGGAACACTGAAGCTTTCTTT. This chain links TRBV7-9 with TRBJ1-1; 7 bases agree with TRBD1. Germline V gives CDR1 SEHNR, CDR2 FQNEAQ (reference sequence). Trimming cost V 1 base and J 1 base; bases outside gene matches: 0. The CDR3 sequence is 14 residues long.

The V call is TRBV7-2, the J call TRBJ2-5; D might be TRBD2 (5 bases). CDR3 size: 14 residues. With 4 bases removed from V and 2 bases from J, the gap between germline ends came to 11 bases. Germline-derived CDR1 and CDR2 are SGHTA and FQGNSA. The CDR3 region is CASSYFVAQETQYF. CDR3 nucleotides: TGTGCCAGCAGCTACTTTGTAGCGCAAGAGACCCAGTACTTC. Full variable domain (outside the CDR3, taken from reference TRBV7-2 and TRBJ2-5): GAGVSQSPSNKVTEKGKDVELRCDPISGHTALYWYRQSLGQGLEFLIYFQGNSAPDKSGLPSDRFSAERTGGSVSTLTIQRTQQEDSAVYLCASSYFVAQETQYFGPGTRLLVL.

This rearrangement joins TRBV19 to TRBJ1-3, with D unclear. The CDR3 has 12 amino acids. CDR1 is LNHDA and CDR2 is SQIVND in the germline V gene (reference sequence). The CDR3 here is CASAGYGNTIYF. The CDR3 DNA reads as TGTGCAAGTGCCGGGTATGGAAACACCATATATTTT.

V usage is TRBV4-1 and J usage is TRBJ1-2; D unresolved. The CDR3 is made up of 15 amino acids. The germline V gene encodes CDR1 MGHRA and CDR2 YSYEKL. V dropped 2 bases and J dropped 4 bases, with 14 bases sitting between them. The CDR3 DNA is TGCGCCAGCAGCCAAAATCCCACGGAGGGCTATGGCTACACCTTC. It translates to CASSQNPTEGYGYTF.

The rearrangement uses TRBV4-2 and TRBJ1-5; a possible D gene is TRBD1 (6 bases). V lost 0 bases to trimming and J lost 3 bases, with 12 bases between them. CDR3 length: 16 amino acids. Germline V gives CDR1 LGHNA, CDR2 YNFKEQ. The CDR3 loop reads CASSQEAGQVNQPQHF. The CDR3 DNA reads TGTGCCAGCAGCCAAGAAGCGGGACAAGTCAATCAGCCCCAGCATTTT.

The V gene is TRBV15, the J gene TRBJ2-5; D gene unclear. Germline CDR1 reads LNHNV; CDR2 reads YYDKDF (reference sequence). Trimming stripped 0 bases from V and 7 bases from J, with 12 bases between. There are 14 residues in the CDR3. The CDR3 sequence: CATSRDVASGTQYF. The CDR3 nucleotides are TGTGCCACCAGCAGAGATGTGGCCAGTGGGACCCAGTACTTC.

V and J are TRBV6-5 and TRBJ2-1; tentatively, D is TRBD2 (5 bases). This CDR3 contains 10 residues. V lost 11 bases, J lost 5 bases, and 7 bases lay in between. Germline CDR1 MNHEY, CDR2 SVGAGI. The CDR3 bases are TGTGCCGCCGGGAACAATGAGCAGTTCTTC. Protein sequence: CAAGNNEQFF.

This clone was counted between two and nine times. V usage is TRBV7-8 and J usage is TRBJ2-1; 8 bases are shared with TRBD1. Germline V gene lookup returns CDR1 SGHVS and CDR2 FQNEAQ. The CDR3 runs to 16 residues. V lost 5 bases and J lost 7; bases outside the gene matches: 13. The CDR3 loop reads CASSPKPGGIGNEQFF. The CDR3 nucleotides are TGTGCCAGCAGCCCGAAGCCAGGGGGCATCGGTAATGAGCAGTTCTTC.

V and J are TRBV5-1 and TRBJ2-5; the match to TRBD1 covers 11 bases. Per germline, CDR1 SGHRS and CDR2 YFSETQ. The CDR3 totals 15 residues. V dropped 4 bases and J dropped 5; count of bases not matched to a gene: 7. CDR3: CASSLRTGGGETQYF. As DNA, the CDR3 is TGCGCCAGCAGCCTCAGGACAGGGGGCGGGGAGACCCAGTACTTC. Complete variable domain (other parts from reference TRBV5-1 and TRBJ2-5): KAGVTQTPRYLIKTRGQQVTLSCSPISGHRSVSWYQQTPGQGLQFLFEYFSETQRNKGNFPGRFSGRQFSNSRSEMNVSTLELGDSALYLCASSLRTGGGETQYFGPGTRLLVL.

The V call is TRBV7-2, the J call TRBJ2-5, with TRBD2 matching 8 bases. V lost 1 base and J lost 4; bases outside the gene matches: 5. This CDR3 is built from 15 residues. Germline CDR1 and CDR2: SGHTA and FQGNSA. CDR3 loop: CASSLVSLAGETQYF. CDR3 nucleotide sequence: TGTGCCAGCAGCTTAGTGAGCCTAGCGGGAGAGACCCAGTACTTC.